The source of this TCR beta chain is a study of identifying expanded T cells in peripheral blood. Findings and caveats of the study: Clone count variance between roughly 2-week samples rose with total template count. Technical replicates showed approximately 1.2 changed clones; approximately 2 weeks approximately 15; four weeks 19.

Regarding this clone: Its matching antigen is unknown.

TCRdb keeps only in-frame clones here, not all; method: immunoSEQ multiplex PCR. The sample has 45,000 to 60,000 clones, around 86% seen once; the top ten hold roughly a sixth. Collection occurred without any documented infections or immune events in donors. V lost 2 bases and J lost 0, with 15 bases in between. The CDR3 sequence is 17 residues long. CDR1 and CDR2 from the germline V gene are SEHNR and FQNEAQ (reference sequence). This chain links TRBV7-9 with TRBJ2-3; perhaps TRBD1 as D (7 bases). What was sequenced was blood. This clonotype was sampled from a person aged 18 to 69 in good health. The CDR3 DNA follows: TGTGCCAGCAGCTTAAGGGGGCTAGCGACTAGCACAGATACGCAGTATTTT. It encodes CASSLRGLATSTDTQYF.